The 9 T cell receptor beta chains given below trace back to one sample, sequenced in a study of blood T cells in healthy people across ages (dated by TCRdb to the mid-2010s). Libraries were constructed by 5' RACE. The sequencer listed for this sample is Illumina HiSeq 2500. The second PCR ran for roughly 7 to 11 cycles and used a J-beta primer mix along with a sample-barcoded 5' primer. In TCRdb, the public reads were trimmed at Q25 with fastp and aligned with MiXCR, with productive beta chains retained. A single entry per CDR3 protein holds the most common genes and DNA from its merged rows. The sample table contains approximately 830,000 distinct CDR3 sequences; only one count was recorded for less than 80% of them. The ten top clones hold 28% of the sample. The sequenced sample was blood. The receptors shown here come from a man younger than 40 in good health.

A single count supports this clonotype. This chain links TRBV5-1 with TRBJ2-4; 11 bases agree with TRBD1. With the DNA end fitting TRBJ2-7 better, the J assignment may be wrong. Germline CDR1 reads SGHRS; CDR2 reads YFSETQ. The CDR3 sequence is 15 residues long. The CDR3 sequence: CASSQPGQGGREQYF. CDR3 nucleotides: TGCGCCAGCAGCCAACCGGGACAGGGGGGTCGCGAGCAGTACTTC.

The V gene is TRBV6-2 or TRBV6-3, the J gene TRBJ2-7, with D perhaps matching TRBD1 (5 bases). CDR3 length: 12 amino acids. The V end lost 6 bases, the J end lost 3 bases, and 9 bases lay between the germline ends. CDR1 MNHEY and CDR2 SVGEGT come from the germline V gene. CDR3 loop: CASRPTGYEQYF. The CDR3, as DNA: TGTGCCAGCAGGCCAACAGGCTACGAGCAGTACTTC.

This sequence joins TRBV3-1 and TRBJ2-4; TRBD2 aligns across 8 bases. The assigned J gene may be wrong: the sequence end matches TRBJ2-5 better. The germline V gene has CDR1 LGHDT and CDR2 YNNKEL (reference sequence). This CDR3 comprises 15 residues. The CDR3 protein is CASSLPGSGEETQYF. The CDR3 bases are TGTGCCAGCAGCCTTCCTGGTAGCGGGGAAGAGACCCAGTACTTC.

This clonotype showed up just a few times. This chain connects TRBV25-1 to TRBJ1-2, with 7 positions matching TRBD1. The CDR3 is made up of 14 amino acids. With V trimmed by 4 bases and J by 8 bases, 10 bases remained unmatched. Germline V CDR1 and CDR2: MGHDK, SYGVNS. CDR3 DNA sequence: TGTGCCAGCAGTGTCCAGACAGGGCGAGGGGGCTACACCTTC. Amino acids: CASSVQTGRGGYTF.

J is TRBJ2-1 and V is TRBV6-1; either TRBD1 or TRBD2 may supply D (5 bases each). Deletions cut 0 bases from V and 12 bases from J, with 12 bases between. The CDR3 totals 13 residues. Germline-derived CDR1 and CDR2 are MNHNS and SASEGT. CDR3 in DNA: TGTGCCAGCAGTGAAGCGCGGGTGGGGCGGCAGTTCTTC. Amino acids: CASSEARVGRQFF.

This clonotype showed up just a few times. The chain carries TRBV27 and TRBJ2-1, with D tentatively TRBD2 (5 bases). This CDR3 has 15 residues. Looked up from germline, CDR1 is MNHEY and CDR2 is SMNVEV (reference sequence). Deletions cut 0 bases from V and 4 bases from J, with 10 bases between. DNA of the CDR3: TGTGCCAGCAGTTTATCGGAACGGGGTTACAATGAGCAGTTCTTC. The encoded protein is CASSLSERGYNEQFF.

Remarks on this clonotype: A much bigger clone sits one base away, suggesting this may be a read error. The genes are TRBV4-2 and TRBJ2-7; the D is unclear. The CDR3 sequence is 12 residues long. From germline, CDR1 is LGHNA and CDR2 YNFKEQ. For the CDR3, the DNA is TGTGCCAGCAGCCAAGGACCCTACGGGCAGTACTTC. Its translation is CASSQGPYGQYF.

This clonotype showed up just once. The chain has TRBV11-2 and TRBJ2-3, with D maybe TRBD2 (6 bases). Germline V gene lookup returns CDR1 SGHAT and CDR2 FQNNGV. CDR3 length equals 14 residues. V was cut by 1 base and J by 5 bases, with 10 bases left in between. The CDR3 loop reads CASSLVDGGDTQYF. CDR3 DNA: TGTGCCAGCAGCTTAGTAGACGGGGGAGATACGCAGTATTTT.

This sequence joins TRBV5-4 and TRBJ2-1; TRBD1 agrees at 8 bases. Germline trimming cut 2 bases from V and 14 bases from J; bases unmatched to any gene: 9. CDR1 and CDR2 (germline): SGHNT, YYREEE (reference sequence). The CDR3 totals 13 residues. The CDR3 is CASSLQGVLTEFF. CDR3 in DNA: TGTGCCAGCAGCTTACAGGGGGTCTTAACGGAGTTCTTC.